The next 11 T cell receptor beta chains were all read from a single sample in a study of long-term antiretroviral therapy in people with HIV. Survey-level resolution applied to immunoSEQ assay v3.0. Assay: immunoSEQ multiplex PCR; the TCRdb copy retains only in-frame clones and omits some. The sample includes under 15,000 clones, approximately 80% seen only once; the top ten take around an eighth. The sequencing here drew on unsorted PBMCs, taken 1.3 years after starting antiretroviral therapy. The receptors were sampled from a woman aged 18-29 years with HIV.

The chain joins TRBV6-5 to TRBJ1-4; TRBD1 matches at 12 bases. The V and J ends lost 6 bases and 8 bases, in that order; junction bases with no gene match: 4. This CDR3 is 14 amino acids long. Per the germline V gene, CDR1 is MNHEY and CDR2 is SVGAGI. The CDR3 here is CASRGTGGDEKLFF. For the CDR3, the DNA is TGTGCCAGCAGGGGGACAGGGGGCGACGAAAAACTGTTTTTT.

The J gene is TRBJ1-1, the V gene TRBV6-1; perhaps TRBD1 as D (6 bases). The germline gives CDR1 MNHNS, CDR2 SASEGT. V lost 11 bases, J lost 0 bases, and 13 bases lay in between. CDR3 length: 13 residues. CDR3 in amino acids: CASGVDMNTEAFF. The DNA of the CDR3 is TGTGCCTCAGGGGTTGATATGAACACTGAAGCTTTCTTT.

In DNA, the CDR3 is TGTGCCAGCAGCGTAGGCAGGGTTGCCAATGAGCAGTTCTTC. Translation: CASSVGRVANEQFF. The chain carries TRBV9 and TRBJ2-1; a possible D gene is TRBD1 (5 bases). There are 14 residues in the CDR3. V shed 0 bases and J shed 6 bases, with 10 bases lying between them. Per the germline V gene, CDR1 is SGDLS and CDR2 is YYNGEE. The whole variable domain, remainder taken from reference TRBV9 and TRBJ2-1, is DSGVTQTPKHLITATGQRVTLRCSPRSGDLSVYWYQQSLDQGLQFLIQYYNGEERAKGNILERFSAQQFPDLHSELNLSSLELGDSALYFCASSVGRVANEQFFGPGTRLTVL.

The CDR3 is CASSHNTGGTEAFF. The CDR3 DNA reads TGTGCCAGCAGCCATAATACAGGGGGCACTGAAGCTTTCTTT. The chain recombines TRBV27 with TRBJ1-1, with 8 bases fitting TRBD1. The V and J ends lost 6 bases and 4 bases, in that order; junction bases with no gene match: 7. CDR1 MNHEY and CDR2 SMNVEV come from the germline V gene (reference sequence). This CDR3 is 14 amino acids long.

The V call is TRBV28, the J call TRBJ2-7; tentatively, D is TRBD2 (5 bases). This CDR3 is built from 15 residues. Trimming pared 7 bases from V and 0 bases from J, leaving 16 bases between. Germline CDR1 is MDHEN and CDR2 is SYDVKM. CDR3 in amino acids: CASIPGIRGSYEQYF. In DNA, the CDR3 is TGTGCCAGCATTCCCGGGATTCGTGGCTCCTACGAGCAGTACTTC.

The chain has TRBV5-1 and TRBJ2-5; possible D gene TRBD1, 5 bases. The CDR3 contains 14 residues. V dropped 3 bases and J dropped 2 bases, with 11 bases sitting between them. Germline loops: CDR1 SGHRS, CDR2 YFSETQ. The CDR3 reads CASSWTPQQETQYF. The CDR3 bases are TGCGCCAGCAGCTGGACACCTCAGCAAGAGACCCAGTACTTC.

Only a few counts were recorded for this clone. CDR3 DNA: TGTGCCAGCAGCTTACGAGGTAACACAGATACGCAGTATTTT. Its protein is CASSLRGNTDTQYF. The chain is built from TRBV7-8 and TRBJ2-3; unclear D gene. V was trimmed by 2 bases and J by 2 bases, leaving 8 bases between them. CDR1 and CDR2 (germline): SGHVS, FQNEAQ. This CDR3 comprises 14 residues.

The count of this clone is one. This chain links TRBV4-2 with TRBJ2-2; tentatively, D is TRBD2 (6 bases). CDR3 size: 17 residues. The germline V gene has CDR1 LGHNA and CDR2 YNFKEQ. V lost 1 base to trimming and J lost 4 bases, with 16 bases between them. In nucleotides, the CDR3 is TGTGCCAGCAGCCAAGTTATCGGGGGAATGGGCACCGGGGAGCTGTTTTTT. Its protein product is CASSQVIGGMGTGELFF.

The CDR3 protein is CASSDPDNSGRLDEQYF. The CDR3 DNA reads as TGTGCCAGCAGTGATCCTGATAATAGCGGGAGGCTTGACGAGCAGTACTTC. The chain links TRBV6-1 to TRBJ2-7, with 10 bases that match TRBD2. The V and J ends lost 3 bases and 5 bases, in that order; junction bases with no gene match: 13. The CDR3 contains 17 residues. Per the germline V gene, CDR1 is MNHNS and CDR2 is SASEGT.

The chain has TRBV5-1 and TRBJ1-5; no definite D call. The CDR3 spans 14 residues. Germline V gene sequence: CDR1 SGHRS, CDR2 YFSETQ. Deletions cut 2 bases from V and 4 bases from J, with 10 bases between. This chain's CDR3 is CASSFSNLNQPQHF. In DNA, the CDR3 is TGCGCCAGCAGCTTCTCCAATTTAAATCAGCCCCAGCATTTT.

The chain combines TRBV27 with TRBJ2-3; possible D gene TRBD2, 6 bases. This CDR3 has 15 amino acids. Trimming stripped 0 bases from V and 1 base from J, with 8 bases between. Germline CDR1 reads MNHEY; CDR2 reads SMNVEV (reference sequence). Written as DNA, the CDR3 is TGTGCCAGCAGTTTATCTAGCGGAGGCACAGATACGCAGTATTTT. Translation gives CASSLSSGGTDTQYF.